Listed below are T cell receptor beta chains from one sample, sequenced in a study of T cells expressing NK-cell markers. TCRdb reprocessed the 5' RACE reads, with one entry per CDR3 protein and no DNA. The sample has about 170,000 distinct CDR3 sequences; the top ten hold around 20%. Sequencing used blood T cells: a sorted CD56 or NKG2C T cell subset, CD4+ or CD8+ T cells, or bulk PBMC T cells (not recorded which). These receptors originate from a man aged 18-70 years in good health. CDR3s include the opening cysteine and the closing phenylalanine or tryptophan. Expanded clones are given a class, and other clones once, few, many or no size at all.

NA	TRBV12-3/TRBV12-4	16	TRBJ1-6	CASSYTGSSYNSPLHF
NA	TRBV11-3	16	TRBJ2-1	CASSLDSGGAYNEQFF
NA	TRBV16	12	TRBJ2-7	CASSQFGGEQYF
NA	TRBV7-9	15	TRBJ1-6	CASSYPGQGVSPLHF
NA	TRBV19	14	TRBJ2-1	CASSSNSPYNEQFF
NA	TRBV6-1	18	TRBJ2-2	CASSKTKGTGGIGGELFF
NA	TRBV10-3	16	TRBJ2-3	CAISDVTSGGLDTQYF
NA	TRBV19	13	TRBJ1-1	CASSIDTNTEAFF
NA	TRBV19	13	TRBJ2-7	CASSINGGNEQYF
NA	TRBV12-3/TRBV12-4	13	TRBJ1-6	CASSDSSGSPLHF
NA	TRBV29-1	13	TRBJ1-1	CSGDRERGTEAFF
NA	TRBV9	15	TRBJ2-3	CASSVNRGWTDTQYF
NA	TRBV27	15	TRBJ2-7	CASREEAGGSYEQYF
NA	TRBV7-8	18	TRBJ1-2	CASSPIPFGGPDTSGYTF
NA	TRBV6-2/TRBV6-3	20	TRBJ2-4	CASSYPSPLWGAKAKNIQYF
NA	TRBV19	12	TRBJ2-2	CASGSGGGELFF
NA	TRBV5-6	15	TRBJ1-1	CASSLWGRMNTEAFF
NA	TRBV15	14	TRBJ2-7	CATSRLATAYEQYF
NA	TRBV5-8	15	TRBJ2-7	CASHQLGGQTYEQYF
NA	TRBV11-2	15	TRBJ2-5	CASSLAFGSQETQYF
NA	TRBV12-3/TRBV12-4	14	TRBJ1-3	CASSFRDGGNTIYF
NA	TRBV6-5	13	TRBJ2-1	CASGHPTRNEQFF
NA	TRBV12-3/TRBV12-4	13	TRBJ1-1	CASSSTGIREAFF
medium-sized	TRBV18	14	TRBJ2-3	CASSRQGYTDTQYF
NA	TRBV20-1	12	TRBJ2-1	CSAGTRIPGEFF
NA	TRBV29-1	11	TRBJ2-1	CSVKTGYEQFF
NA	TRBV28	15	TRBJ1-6	CASSFRDGGNSPLHF
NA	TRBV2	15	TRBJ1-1	CASSDLSSEGSEAFF
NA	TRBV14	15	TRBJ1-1	CASSPFEGVDTEAFF
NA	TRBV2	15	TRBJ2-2	CASSDWMGGSGELFF
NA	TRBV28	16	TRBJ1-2	CASSWGDREINYGYTF
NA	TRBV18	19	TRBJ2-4	CASSPRTSGEVVTKNIQYF
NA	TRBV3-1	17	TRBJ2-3	CASSLEGLAGLTDTQYF
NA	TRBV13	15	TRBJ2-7	CASSPGTGQTYEQYF
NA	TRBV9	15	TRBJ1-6	CASSALAVENSPLHF
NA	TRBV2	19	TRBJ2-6	CASRPLRGTGSSGANVLTF
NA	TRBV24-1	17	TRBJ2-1	CATSDLGEGASYNEQFF
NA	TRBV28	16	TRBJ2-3	CASSLWLAGNTDTQYF
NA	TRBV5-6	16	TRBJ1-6	CASSLEGTVYNSPLHF
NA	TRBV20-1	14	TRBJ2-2	CSARDRRTTGELFF
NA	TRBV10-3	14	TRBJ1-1	CAIRSGAEGTEAFF
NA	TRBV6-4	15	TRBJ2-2	CASSPGLETGELFFF